The sequence of this T cell receptor beta chain was determined in a study of shared clonotypes between healthy human individuals. This CDR3 is 12 amino acids long. The germline V gene encodes CDR1 MNHEY and CDR2 SMNVEV (reference sequence). Trimming took 3 bases from V and 10 from J, leaving 10 bases between them. As processed by the authors: Quality scores were absent from the junction-only immunoSEQ sequences, so filtering differed. Data came from immunoSEQ multiplex PCR; TCRdb stores just in-frame clones and leaves some out. V, J and clone size are taken as reported in that table, and D and trimming were inferred from the DNA itself. The sample holds about 2 million clones, less than 95% seen once. Turning to this clone: As yet, its antigen is unknown. In the same sample, other DNA sequences code for this CDR3.

Regarding the study as a whole: Only blood was sampled, and tissue TCR repertoires likely differ from blood ones. Some clonotypes were shared by all four sorted-subset donors, while others were not shared. The non-shared ones had lower generation probabilities than the shared ones. Several donors held about 4.6% of naive CD4 clonotypes in common.

CD8 cells classed as naive were CD45RO-negative and positively selected for CCR7, excluding terminally differentiated effector memory CD45RA+ cells. The TCR comes from a man younger than 35 in good health. Material: naive CD8+ T cells sorted from blood. The genes are TRBV27 and TRBJ2-1; a possible D gene is TRBD1 (5 bases). The CDR3 protein is CASSFPAGEQFF. The CDR3 DNA is TGTGCCAGCAGTTTTCCGGCAGGGGAGCAGTTCTTC.